These 27 T cell receptor beta chains were sequenced from one sample in a study of control samples from healthy donors and cancer patients. Sequenced by immunoSEQ multiplex PCR; TCRdb stores in-frame clones only, minus some. The sample lists some 120,000 clones; around 93% were seen once. Sequencing was performed on blood. All receptors come from a man aged 18 to 29 in good health.

V gene TRBV29-1 combines with J gene TRBJ2-3; D not certain. The V end was cut by 7 bases, the J end by 1 base, with 12 bases between. The germline gives CDR1 SQVTM, CDR2 ANQGSEA. This CDR3 is built from 13 residues. CDR3 sequence: CSAADQGTDTQYF. The CDR3 nucleotides read TGCAGCGCCGCGGACCAGGGCACAGATACGCAGTATTTT.

The rearrangement links TRBV13 to TRBJ2-7; TRBD1 matches 7 bases. Germline values: CDR1 PRHDT, CDR2 FYEKMQ (reference sequence). This CDR3 has 15 amino acids. J gave up 2 bases and V 3 bases, and 7 bases lay outside the gene matches. The CDR3 reads CASSLLPGQPYEQYF. For the CDR3, the DNA is TGTGCCAGCAGCTTGCTACCGGGACAGCCCTACGAGCAGTACTTC.

The genes are TRBV6-6 and TRBJ1-1; the D is unclear. CDR3 length equals 14 residues. Looked up from germline, CDR1 is MNHNY and CDR2 is SVGAGI (reference sequence). The V gene lost 5 bases and the J gene lost 1 base, with 11 bases spanning the gap. CDR3 in amino acids: CASSPPVTNTEAFF. CDR3 sequence (DNA): TGTGCCAGCAGTCCCCCGGTGACGAACACTGAAGCTTTCTTT.

The J gene is TRBJ1-1, the V gene TRBV15; 7 bases match TRBD1. V shed 2 bases and J 1 base; nucleotides not matched to a gene: 4. The CDR3 is 15 residues long. CDR1 LNHNV and CDR2 YYDKDF come from the germline V gene (reference sequence). Here the CDR3 reads CATSRTDRENTEAFF. The CDR3 DNA sequence: TGTGCCACCAGCAGAACCGACAGGGAGAACACTGAAGCTTTCTTT.

CDR3 nucleotides: TGTGCCAGTAGTAACTGGGGTCATCAGCCCCAGCATTTT. Its protein is CASSNWGHQPQHF. V gene TRBV19 combines with J gene TRBJ1-5; D unclear. CDR1 is LNHDA, CDR2 SQIVND, per germline (reference sequence). Trimming removed 4 bases from V and 5 bases from J, with 9 bases in between. The CDR3 is made up of 13 amino acids.

This clone was recorded a few times. The chain carries TRBV9 and TRBJ2-2; 11 nucleotides match TRBD2. Germline CDR1 reads SGDLS; CDR2 reads YYNGEE. With V trimmed by 2 bases and J by 4 bases, 10 bases remained unmatched. CDR3 size: 18 residues. In DNA form, the CDR3 reads TGTGCCAGCAGCGTCCCACTAGCGGGAGACGGTACCACCGGGGAGCTGTTTTTT. Protein: CASSVPLAGDGTTGELFF.

J is TRBJ1-2 and V is TRBV5-1; the D is unclear. Per germline, CDR1 SGHRS and CDR2 YFSETQ. Trimming took 4 bases from V and 4 from J, leaving 8 bases between them. This CDR3 is built from 12 residues. The CDR3 region has the DNA TGCGCCAGCAGCCCCCACCGCTATGGCTACACCTTC. Its protein is CASSPHRYGYTF.

The rearrangement joins TRBV20-1 to TRBJ1-5; a possible D gene is TRBD1 (6 bases). This CDR3 is 13 amino acids long. Germline V CDR1 and CDR2: DFQATT, SNEGSKA (reference sequence). Between the trimmed V and J ends, which lost 3 bases and 6 bases, there was a span of 12 bases. The CDR3 DNA sequence: TGCAGTGCTAGTCCTCCAGGGGTTCAGCCCCAGCATTTT. Protein: CSASPPGVQPQHF.

Comments on this clone: This sample also contains other DNA sequences that code for the same CDR3. V gene TRBV4-1 combines with J gene TRBJ1-5; D might be TRBD1 (5 bases). The CDR3 extends over 14 amino acids. Germline values: CDR1 MGHRA, CDR2 YSYEKL. The V gene lost 1 base and the J gene lost 3 bases, with 7 bases spanning the gap. The CDR3 DNA reads as TGCGCCAGCAGCCAAGGACAGCCCAATCAGCCCCAGCATTTT. Its protein product is CASSQGQPNQPQHF.

The gene calls are TRBV7-8 and TRBJ1-1, with D unresolved. Trimming took 1 base from V and 3 from J, leaving 3 bases between them. Germline V gives CDR1 SGHVS, CDR2 FQNEAQ. The CDR3 extends over 12 amino acids. CDR3 sequence (DNA): TGTGCCAGCAGCTTAGTATACACTGAAGCTTTCTTT. It is translated as CASSLVYTEAFF. Looking up the rest from reference TRBV7-8 and TRBJ1-1 gives the full variable domain: GAGVSQSPRYKVAKRGQDVALRCDPISGHVSLFWYQQALGQGPEFLTYFQNEAQLDKSGLPSDRFFAERPEGSVSTLKIQRTQQEDSAVYLCASSLVYTEAFFGQGTRLTVV.

The chain couples TRBV10-3 to TRBJ2-1; 9 bases are a match to TRBD1. CDR3 length: 15 amino acids. CDR1 is ENHRY and CDR2 is SYGVKD in the germline V gene. Trimming took 2 bases from V and 8 from J; bases not matched to a gene: 7. This chain's CDR3 is CAISEPDRGRDEQFF. The DNA for the CDR3 is TGTGCCATCAGTGAGCCGGACAGGGGTAGGGATGAGCAGTTCTTC.

This CDR3 reads CASSSSDRGLATNEKLFF. The CDR3, as DNA: TGTGCCAGCAGCTCCTCGGACAGGGGGCTCGCAACTAATGAAAAACTGTTTTTT. V usage is TRBV7-9 and J usage is TRBJ1-4, with TRBD1 identical over 11 bases. The CDR3 loop spans 18 amino acids. The V and J ends lost 4 bases and 0 bases, in that order; junction bases with no gene match: 7. Germline V gene data show CDR1 as SEHNR and CDR2 as FQNEAQ (reference sequence). Supplemented by reference TRBV7-9 and TRBJ1-4, the full variable domain reads DTGVSQNPRHKITKRGQNVTFRCDPISEHNRLYWYRQTLGQGPEFLTYFQNEAQLEKSRLLSDRFSAERPKGSFSTLEIQRTEQGDSAMYLCASSSSDRGLATNEKLFFGSGTQLSVL.

This clone was observed a single time. This chain connects TRBV19 to TRBJ1-6, with TRBD1 as a possible D gene (5 bases). The CDR3 contains 16 residues. Germline V gene data show CDR1 as LNHDA and CDR2 as SQIVND (reference sequence). Trimming left V 5 bases short and J 3 bases short, with 14 bases between. The CDR3 sequence is CASSSDSRLYNSPLHF. The CDR3 nucleotides are TGTGCCAGTAGTTCCGACAGTCGTCTCTATAATTCACCCCTCCACTTT.

The chain links TRBV10-1 to TRBJ2-3; 11 positions match TRBD2. The CDR3 is 16 residues long. Germline values: CDR1 WNHNN, CDR2 SYGVQD (reference sequence). V gave up 0 bases and J gave up 7 bases; unmatched junction bases: 6. The CDR3 DNA sequence: TGCGCCAGCAGTGAGTCGACTAGCGGGGAACGAAATACGCAGTATTTT. Amino acids: CASSESTSGERNTQYF.

This clone was observed once. The chain couples TRBV10-3 to TRBJ2-7, with a weak D call TRBD1 (6 bases). V lost 6 bases and J 0 bases, leaving 9 bases between the germline ends. The CDR3 contains 13 residues. Germline values: CDR1 ENHRY, CDR2 SYGVKD. The CDR3 loop is CAIRTGYSYEQYF. The CDR3 DNA follows: TGTGCCATCAGGACAGGCTACTCCTACGAGCAGTACTTC.

The chain uses TRBV2 and TRBJ1-2; 8 bases map to TRBD1. This CDR3 is 15 amino acids long. V shed 5 bases, J shed 4 bases, and the junction held 9 bases outside the gene matches. Germline CDR1 is SNHLY and CDR2 is FYNNEI. CDR3 in DNA: TGTGCCAGCAGTCTGAGGGCAGGGGGCCTCTATGGCTACACCTTC. It translates to CASSLRAGGLYGYTF.

A note on this clone: An end of the junction does not agree with germline; a read error may underlie this. This rearrangement joins TRBV29-1 to TRBJ1-2; D gene uncertain. Germline V gene lookup returns CDR1 SQVTM and CDR2 ANQGSEA. CDR3 size: 15 residues. The CDR3 loop is CSVEGREQQLYGYTF. The CDR3 nucleotides are TGCAGCGTAGAAGGCCGGGAACAGCAGTTGTATGGCTACACCTTC.

The rearrangement links TRBV6-5 to TRBJ1-4; TRBD1 aligns across 8 bases. V shed 0 bases and J 7 bases; nucleotides not matched to a gene: 7. The CDR3 is made up of 16 amino acids. From germline, CDR1 is MNHEY and CDR2 SVGAGI. CDR3 bases: TGTGCCAGCAGTTACTCTGCGGGCAGGGGGCTTGAAAAACTGTTTTTT. Its translation: CASSYSAGRGLEKLFF.

This clone has a single count. The chain recombines TRBV19 with TRBJ2-1; D is uncertain. The V gene lost 5 bases and the J gene lost 4 bases, with 21 bases spanning the gap. This CDR3 contains 17 residues. Germline assignment: CDR1 LNHDA and CDR2 SQIVND (reference sequence). The CDR3 sequence: CASSRMVGIPLYNEQFF. The CDR3 nucleotides are TGTGCCAGTAGTCGTATGGTTGGGATCCCGTTATACAATGAGCAGTTCTTC.

The chain carries TRBV7-9 and TRBJ2-5; D is undetermined. The germline V gene has CDR1 SEHNR and CDR2 FQNEAQ (reference sequence). Trimming removed 1 base from V and 2 bases from J, with 8 bases in between. The CDR3 is 14 residues long. The CDR3 loop is CASSLGGPQETQYF. The CDR3 DNA reads as TGTGCCAGCAGCTTAGGCGGACCACAAGAGACCCAGTACTTC.

The J gene is TRBJ2-3, the V gene TRBV5-1, with a weak D call TRBD2 (5 bases). Trimming removed 4 bases from V and 1 base from J, with 7 bases in between. Germline V gene sequence: CDR1 SGHRS, CDR2 YFSETQ. The CDR3 has 13 residues. The CDR3 loop is CASSVEGTDTQYF. In DNA, the CDR3 is TGCGCCAGCAGCGTGGAGGGCACAGATACGCAGTATTTT.

This chain uses TRBV5-1 with TRBJ2-7, with 11 positions matching TRBD2. From germline, CDR1 is SGHRS and CDR2 YFSETQ. Trimming removed 5 bases from V and 3 bases from J; junction bases left unmatched: 7. This CDR3 contains 15 residues. Written as DNA, the CDR3 is TGCGCCAGCAGTGCTAGCGGGGGGCGACTCTACGAGCAGTACTTC. Translated: CASSASGGRLYEQYF.

The chain employs TRBV14 and TRBJ2-5, with 7 bases fitting TRBD1. In germline, CDR1 is SGHDN, CDR2 FVKESK. V shed 4 bases and J 5 bases; nucleotides not matched to a gene: 10. The CDR3 spans 15 residues. The CDR3 is CASSREQGSWETQYF. The CDR3 DNA reads as TGTGCCAGCAGCCGGGAACAGGGGTCGTGGGAGACCCAGTACTTC.

V and J are TRBV24-1 and TRBJ2-3; TRBD1 aligns across 8 bases. With 3 bases clipped from V and 3 bases from J, the junction kept 4 bases outside the gene matches. CDR1 is KGHDR and CDR2 is SFDVKD in the germline V gene. This CDR3 is 15 amino acids long. The CDR3 loop is CATSDRTGPTDTQYF. DNA of the CDR3: TGTGCCACCAGTGATCGGACAGGGCCGACAGATACGCAGTATTTT.

The rearrangement links TRBV18 to TRBJ1-2, with a possible D match to TRBD1 (6 bases). This CDR3 is 12 amino acids long. Germline CDR1 reads KGHSH; CDR2 reads LQKENI. The V and J ends lost 6 bases and 10 bases respectively, with 15 bases between them. CDR3: CASSALQGDYTF. CDR3 sequence (DNA): TGTGCCAGCTCCGCATTACAGGGCGACTACACCTTC.

V and J are TRBV7-9 and TRBJ2-5, with 8 bases aligning to TRBD1. J gave up 4 bases and V 5 bases, and 6 bases lay outside the gene matches. The length of the CDR3 is 14 residues. The germline CDR1 and CDR2 sequences are SEHNR and FQNEAQ (reference sequence). CDR3 loop: CASSERDRGETQYF. The CDR3 nucleotides read TGTGCCAGCAGCGAAAGAGACAGGGGAGAGACCCAGTACTTC.

V and J are TRBV7-3 and TRBJ2-3, with 9 bases identical to TRBD2. The CDR3 sequence is 15 residues long. The V segment lost 4 bases and the J segment 6 bases; nucleotides outside the gene matches: 8. Germline loops: CDR1 SGHTA, CDR2 FQGTGA. CDR3 amino acids: CASSSRASGVDTQYF. CDR3 DNA sequence: TGTGCCAGCAGCTCCCGGGCTAGCGGGGTCGATACGCAGTATTTT. Filled out from reference TRBV7-3 and TRBJ2-3, the complete variable domain reads GAGVSQTPSNKVTEKGKYVELRCDPISGHTALYWYRQSLGQGPEFLIYFQGTGAADDSGLPNDRFFAVRPEGSVSTLKIQRTERGDSAVYLCASSSRASGVDTQYFGPGTRLTVL.